This T cell receptor beta chain was captured in a study of OX40 agonist ivuxolimab in advanced cancers. Notes on the study in general: Among the lowest peripheral clonal expansion occurred in 0.1-3.0 mg/kg partial responders.

This CDR3 is built from 11 residues. V lost 2 bases, J lost 9 bases, and 5 bases lay in between. From germline, CDR1 is SEHNR and CDR2 FQNEAQ (reference sequence). Sequencing used immunoSEQ multiplex PCR; TCRdb keeps in-frame clones, though not all of them. The table has tens of thousands of clones, around 86% seen once. This clone was seen only once. The antigen is unknown. The receptor comes from an adult with an advanced solid tumor such as melanoma, head and neck, liver or kidney cancer. The sequenced sample was CD4+ or CD8+ T cells sorted from blood, obtained in a trial of the OX40 agonist ivuxolimab. The rearrangement joins TRBV7-9 to TRBJ2-1, with D possibly being TRBD1 (5 bases). The CDR3 loop reads CASSLRGEQFF. In DNA form, the CDR3 reads TGTGCCAGCAGCTTAAGGGGTGAGCAGTTCTTC. The full variable domain, in which reference TRBV7-9 and TRBJ2-1 provide the parts outside the CDR3, is DTGVSQNPRHKITKRGQNVTFRCDPISEHNRLYWYRQTLGQGPEFLTYFQNEAQLEKSRLLSDRFSAERPKGSFSTLEIQRTEQGDSAMYLCASSLRGEQFFGPGTRLTVL.